These T cell receptor beta chains were read from a single sample in a study of long-term antiretroviral therapy in people with HIV. The protocol was immunoSEQ multiplex PCR, while the TCRdb copy is restricted to in-frame clones and leaves out a portion. The sample consists of around 43,000 clones, 94% of them appearing once. Specimen: unsorted PBMCs, collected about 9 years after starting antiretroviral therapy. The receptors stem from a man aged 25 to 40 with HIV. Both conserved end residues are part of each CDR3. D genes are given only for firm matches. Clone sizes are given selectively: once, few, many, or a class where the clone is expanded.

v_gene	abundance	d_gene	j_gene	CDR3aa	CDR3nt
TRBV6-5	once	-	TRBJ1-1	CASSPRRVGNTEAFF	TGTGCCAGCAGCCCTCGTCGGGTTGGGAACACTGAAGCTTTCTTT
TRBV11-2	-	TRBD1	TRBJ1-1	CASSTNRGLTEAFF	TGTGCCAGCAGCACAAACAGGGGGCTCACTGAAGCTTTCTTT
TRBV6-1	-	TRBD1	TRBJ2-2	CASRGQANTGELFF	TGTGCCAGCAGGGGACAGGCGAACACCGGGGAGCTGTTTTTT
TRBV2	-	-	TRBJ1-5	CASSGGGTPQHF	TGTGCCAGCAGCGGGGGGGGTACGCCCCAGCATTTT
TRBV7-8	-	TRBD1	TRBJ1-2	CASSPTGQGFGYTF	TGTGCCAGCAGCCCCACGGGACAGGGGTTTGGCTACACCTTC
TRBV11-1	-	TRBD1	TRBJ2-1	CASSFNPTWTGAINEQFF	TGTGCCAGCAGCTTTAACCCGACCTGGACAGGGGCAATCAATGAGCAGTTCTTC
TRBV5-1	once	-	TRBJ1-1	CASSWGPGIDTEAFF	TGCGCCAGCAGCTGGGGCCCAGGGATAGACACTGAAGCTTTCTTT
TRBV5-1	-	TRBD1	TRBJ1-2	CASSHRQGRSVDYGYTF	TGCGCCAGCAGCCACAGACAGGGCAGGTCGGTCGACTATGGCTACACCTTC
TRBV10-3	-	-	TRBJ1-4	CAISEGRRGEKLFF	TGTGCCATCAGTGAGGGGAGGAGAGGAGAAAAACTGTTTTTT
TRBV6-6	-	-	TRBJ1-5	CASSYMGDQPQHF	TGTGCCAGCAGTTATATGGGGGATCAGCCCCAGCATTTT
TRBV6-6	-	-	TRBJ1-5	CASSYYPSQPQHF	TGTGCCAGCAGTTACTACCCCTCTCAGCCCCAGCATTTT
TRBV7-8	-	TRBD1	TRBJ2-5	CASSSGTGGEQYF	TGTGCCAGCAGCTCGGGGACAGGGGGAGAGCAGTACTTC
TRBV5-1	-	-	TRBJ1-1	CASSLAAGRLTEAFF	TGCGCCAGCAGCTTGGCGGCAGGGAGGTTGACTGAAGCTTTCTTT
TRBV6-1	once	-	TRBJ2-6	CASSEAQGSTGANVLTF	TGTGCCAGCAGTGAAGCGCAGGGGTCGACTGGGGCCAACGTCCTGACTTTC
TRBV4-1	-	TRBD2	TRBJ2-3	CASSQELGGLAETDTQYF	TGCGCCAGCAGCCAAGAATTGGGCGGACTAGCGGAAACAGATACGCAGTATTTT
TRBV5-6	-	-	TRBJ1-3	CASSLAHGTIYF	TGTGCCAGCAGCTTGGCCCACGGCACCATATATTTT
TRBV10-1	-	TRBD2	TRBJ2-2	CASSESKLAANTGELFF	TGCGCCAGCAGTGAGTCGAAGCTAGCGGCGAACACCGGGGAGCTGTTTTTT
TRBV7-8	-	TRBD1	TRBJ1-4	CASSQGFVGQLKSEKLFF	TGTGCCAGCAGCCAGGGGTTTGTGGGACAGCTTAAAAGCGAAAAACTGTTTTTT
TRBV7-3	-	TRBD1	TRBJ2-1	CASGTTGGQYNEQFF	TGTGCCAGCGGGACGACAGGGGGGCAATACAATGAGCAGTTCTTC
TRBV19	few	TRBD1	TRBJ2-1	CASSIAPGQGVYNEQFF	TGTGCCAGTAGTATAGCCCCGGGACAGGGGGTTTACAATGAGCAGTTCTTC
TRBV7-2	-	TRBD1	TRBJ1-5	CASSSGQGTLGPQHF	TGTGCCAGCAGCTCAGGACAGGGAACCCTAGGGCCCCAGCATTTT
TRBV7-9	-	TRBD1	TRBJ2-7	CASSRQGVYEQYF	TGTGCCAGCAGCAGACAGGGGGTCTACGAGCAGTACTTC